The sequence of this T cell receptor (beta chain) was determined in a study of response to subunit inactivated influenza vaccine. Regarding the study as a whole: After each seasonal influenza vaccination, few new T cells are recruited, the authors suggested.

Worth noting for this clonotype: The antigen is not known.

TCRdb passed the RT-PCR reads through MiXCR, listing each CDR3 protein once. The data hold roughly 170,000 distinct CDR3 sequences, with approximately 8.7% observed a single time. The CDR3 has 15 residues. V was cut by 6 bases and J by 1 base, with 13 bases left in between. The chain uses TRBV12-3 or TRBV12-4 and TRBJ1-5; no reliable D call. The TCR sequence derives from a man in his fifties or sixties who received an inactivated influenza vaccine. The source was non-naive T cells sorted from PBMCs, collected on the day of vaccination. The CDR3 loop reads CASSPSVGSNQPQHF. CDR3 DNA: TGTGCCAGCAGCCCGTCCGTTGGCAGCAATCAGCCCCAGCATTTT.